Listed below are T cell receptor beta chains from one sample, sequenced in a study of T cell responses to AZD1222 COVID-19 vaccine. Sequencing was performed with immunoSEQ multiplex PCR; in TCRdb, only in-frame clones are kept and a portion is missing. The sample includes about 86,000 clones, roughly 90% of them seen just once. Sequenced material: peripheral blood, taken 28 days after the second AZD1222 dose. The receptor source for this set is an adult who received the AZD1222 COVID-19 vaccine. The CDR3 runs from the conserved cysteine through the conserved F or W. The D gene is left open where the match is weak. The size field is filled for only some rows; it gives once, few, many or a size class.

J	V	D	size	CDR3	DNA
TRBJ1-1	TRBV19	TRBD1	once	CASSGGTGIGGGYTEAFF	TGTGCCAGTTCTGGCGGGACAGGGATTGGAGGTGGGTACACTGAAGCTTTCTTT
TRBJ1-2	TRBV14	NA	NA	CASSHSRAHGYTF	TGTGCCAGCAGCCATTCCCGGGCACATGGCTACACCTTC
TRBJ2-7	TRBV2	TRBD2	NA	CASLESSGGSSYEQYF	TGTGCCAGCCTCGAGTCTAGCGGCGGGAGCTCCTACGAGCAGTACTTC
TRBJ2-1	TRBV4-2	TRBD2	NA	CASSQVLVGGNEQFF	TGTGCCAGCAGCCAAGTATTAGTCGGGGGGAATGAGCAGTTCTTC
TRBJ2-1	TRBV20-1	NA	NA	CSASSGSSYNEQFF	TGCAGTGCTAGTTCCGGGAGCTCCTACAATGAGCAGTTCTTC
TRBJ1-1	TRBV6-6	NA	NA	CASTGGSRVNTEAFF	TGTGCCAGCACCGGGGGGAGTCGGGTGAACACTGAAGCTTTCTTT
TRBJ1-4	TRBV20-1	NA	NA	CSASARTAGLFF	TGCAGTGCTAGTGCGCGTACCGCGGGACTGTTTTTT
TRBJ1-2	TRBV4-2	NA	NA	CASSQPSMGGDGYTF	TGTGCCAGCAGCCAGCCATCAATGGGGGGGGATGGCTACACCTTC
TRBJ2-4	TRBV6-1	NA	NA	CASSEDGRILAKNIQYF	TGTGCCAGCAGTGAAGATGGCAGGATCTTAGCCAAAAACATTCAGTACTTC
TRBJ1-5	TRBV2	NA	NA	CASCWGRGDQPQHF	TGTGCCAGTTGTTGGGGAAGAGGGGATCAGCCCCAGCATTTT
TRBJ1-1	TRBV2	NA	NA	CASSSQGTEAFF	TGTGCCAGCAGTTCACAGGGTACTGAAGCTTTCTTT
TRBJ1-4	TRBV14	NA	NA	CASSQQPPASSSEKLFF	TGTGCCAGCAGCCAACAACCCCCTGCGAGTTCGAGTGAAAAACTGTTTTTT
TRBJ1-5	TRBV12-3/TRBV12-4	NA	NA	CASSLAGTQPQHF	TGTGCCAGCAGTTTGGCGGGCACTCAGCCCCAGCATTTT
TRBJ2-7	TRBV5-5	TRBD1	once	CASSSSGQGTYEQYF	TGTGCCAGCAGCTCATCGGGACAGGGGACCTACGAGCAGTACTTC
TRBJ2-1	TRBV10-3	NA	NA	CAISEIEMDRQFF	TGTGCCATCAGTGAGATTGAAATGGACAGACAGTTCTTC
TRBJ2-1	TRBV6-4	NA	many	CASSDSSYNEQFF	TGTGCCAGCAGTGACAGCTCCTACAATGAGCAGTTCTTC
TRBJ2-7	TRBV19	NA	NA	CASSAGLYARYEQYF	TGTGCCAGTAGTGCTGGACTTTATGCAAGGTACGAGCAGTACTTC
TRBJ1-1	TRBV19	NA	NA	CATQSSGMTEAFF	TGTGCCACCCAGTCTTCAGGGATGACTGAAGCTTTCTTT
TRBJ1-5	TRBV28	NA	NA	CASSLPGDSNQPQHF	TGTGCCAGCAGTTTACCGGGGGACAGCAATCAGCCCCAGCATTTT
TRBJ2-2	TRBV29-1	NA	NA	CSVEVLGELFF	TGCAGCGTTGAAGTCCTCGGGGAGCTGTTTTTT
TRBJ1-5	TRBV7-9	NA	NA	CASSLTVSQPQHF	TGTGCCAGCAGCTTAACAGTAAGTCAGCCCCAGCATTTT
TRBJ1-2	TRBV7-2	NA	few	CASSLTVLDSFGYTF	TGTGCCAGCAGCTTGACGGTCCTGGACAGTTTCGGCTACACCTTC
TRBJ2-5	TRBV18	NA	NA	CASSPGLGETQYF	TGTGCCAGCTCACCAGGCTTGGGAGAGACCCAGTACTTC
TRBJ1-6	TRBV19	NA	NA	CASNPRNNSPLHF	TGTGCCAGTAACCCTCGTAACAATTCACCCCTCCACTTT
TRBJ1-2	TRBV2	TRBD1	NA	CASTVGTALYGYTF	TGTGCCAGCACCGTAGGGACAGCACTCTATGGCTACACCTTC
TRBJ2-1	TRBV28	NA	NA	CASSRGQLNGNEQFF	TGTGCCAGCAGTCGTGGACAATTAAACGGCAATGAGCAGTTCTTC
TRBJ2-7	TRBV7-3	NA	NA	CASSLTSVSYEQYF	TGTGCCAGCAGCTTAACTAGCGTCTCCTACGAGCAGTACTTC
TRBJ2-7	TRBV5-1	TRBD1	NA	CASSFHRGSERAYEQYF	TGCGCCAGCAGCTTCCACAGGGGGAGTGAGCGGGCCTACGAGCAGTACTTC
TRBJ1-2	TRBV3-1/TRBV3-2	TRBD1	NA	CASRRQGTYGYTF	TGTGCCAGCAGGCGACAGGGAACCTATGGCTACACCTTC
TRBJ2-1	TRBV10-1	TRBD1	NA	CASSAPRGQGNEQFF	TGCGCCAGCAGTGCGCCGAGGGGGCAGGGAAATGAGCAGTTCTTC
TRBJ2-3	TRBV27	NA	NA	CASSLSVPSTDTQYF	TGTGCCAGCAGTTTATCTGTTCCCAGCACAGATACGCAGTATTTT
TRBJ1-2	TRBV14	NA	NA	CASSLTKWRGGYTF	TGTGCCAGCAGCCTAACCAAGTGGCGCGGCGGCTACACCTTC
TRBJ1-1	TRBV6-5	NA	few	CASTQTSRGNTEAFF	TGTGCCAGCACCCAGACGTCACGGGGGAATACTGAAGCTTTCTTT
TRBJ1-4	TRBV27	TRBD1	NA	CASTRTGDNEKLFF	TGTGCCAGCACGCGGACAGGCGATAATGAAAAACTGTTTTTT
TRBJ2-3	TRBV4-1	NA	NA	CASSQWPGGEGDTQYF	TGCGCCAGCAGCCAATGGCCCGGGGGAGAGGGAGATACGCAGTATTTT
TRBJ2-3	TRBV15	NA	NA	CATSRDLALSTDTQYF	TGTGCCACCAGCAGAGATCTAGCCCTTAGCACAGATACGCAGTATTTT
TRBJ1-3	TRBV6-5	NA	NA	CASSYSGGNSGNTIYF	TGTGCCAGCAGTTACTCTGGGGGTAACTCTGGAAACACCATATATTTT
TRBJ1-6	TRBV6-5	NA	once	CASSREANSPLHF	TGTGCCAGCAGCCGAGAAGCCAATTCACCCCTCCACTTT
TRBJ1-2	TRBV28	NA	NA	CASNSRHGYTF	TGTGCCAGCAATTCCCGACATGGCTACACCTTC
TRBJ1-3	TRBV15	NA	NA	CATSRDRGENTIYF	TGTGCCACCAGCAGAGATAGGGGCGAAAACACCATATATTTT
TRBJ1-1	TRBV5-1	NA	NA	CASSLPGEQAFF	TGCGCCAGCAGCTTGCCGGGGGAACAAGCTTTCTTT
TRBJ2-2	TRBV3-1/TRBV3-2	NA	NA	CASSPGPVVGELFF	TGTGCCAGCAGCCCCGGGCCAGTAGTCGGGGAGCTGTTTTTT
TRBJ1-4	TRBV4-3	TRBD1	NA	CASSQHRGTNEKLFF	TGCGCCAGCAGCCAACACAGGGGTACTAATGAAAAACTGTTTTTT
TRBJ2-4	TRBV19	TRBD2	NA	CASSVVALAGEDKNIQYF	TGTGCCAGTAGTGTAGTCGCCTTAGCGGGAGAAGACAAAAACATTCAGTACTTC
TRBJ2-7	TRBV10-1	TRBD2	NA	CASSKTSASSYEQYF	TGCGCCAGCAGTAAAACTAGCGCGAGCTCCTACGAGCAGTACTTC
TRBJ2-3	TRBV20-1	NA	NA	CSASAGGRGGHADTQYF	TGCAGTGCTAGTGCCGGGGGTCGAGGGGGCCACGCAGATACGCAGTATTTT